The TCR beta chain described here comes from a study of T cells in narcolepsy (dated by TCRdb to 2017 to 2018). Turning to the overall study: The study enrolled patients with narcolepsy type 1 or type 2 (NT1, NT2) together with healthy control donors. To look for autoreactive T cells in narcolepsy patients that target self-antigens of hypocretin neurons (hypocretin, TRIB2), the study used TCR Vbeta sequencing to follow clonotypes in blood and CSF.

Here is what the overall study found, with its caveats: Autoreactive clonotypes were reported to be detected serially in the blood of the same patients and of different patients, but not in the blood of healthy controls. Plots comparing CSF and blood CD4+ T cell clonotypes from the same patient highlighted HCRT-specific and TRIB2-specific autoreactive clonotypes. Some blood memory CD4+ repertoires from patients and controls contained no sequences matching autoreactive T cell clones. Patients and controls had comparable numbers of sequenced blood memory CD4+ clonotypes, averaging about 39,000 and 30,000, respectively.

The method behind the library was the immunoSEQ multiplex PCR assay. TCRdb retrieved this table from immuneACCESS and kept in-frame rearrangements only. Not all clones are present; in checked studies, unresolved V genes account for under half, and no reason is known for the remainder. For this sample there are tens of thousands of clones; approximately 90% appear just once. Under 1.3% of the sample is taken by the ten largest. V sheds 6 bases and J sheds 1 base, leaving 12 bases between their ends. Its CDR3 holds 14 amino acids, cysteine through phenylalanine. Left in the record is the CDR3 DNA by itself, 42 bases read in frame from the first base. Via the germline V gene, CDR1 is MNHEY and CDR2 SVGAGI. For TCR Vbeta sequencing, memory CD4+ T cells were sorted ex vivo from the peripheral blood of narcolepsy patients and healthy controls. This clone was observed a single time. The antigen it recognizes is unknown. It has no much larger one-base neighbor in the sample; base qualities were not kept.

The rearrangement combines TRBV6-5 with TRBJ1-2; there is no confident call for the D gene. The sample was CD45RA- memory CD4+ T cells from PBMCs. What the cell subset or site label conveys for this sample: memory T cells sorted ex vivo from peripheral blood. This TCR came from a human donor with narcolepsy. The nucleotides read TGTGCCAGCAGGGAGGTTCGGAGTAACTATGGCTACACCTTC. It encodes CASREVRSNYGYTF.